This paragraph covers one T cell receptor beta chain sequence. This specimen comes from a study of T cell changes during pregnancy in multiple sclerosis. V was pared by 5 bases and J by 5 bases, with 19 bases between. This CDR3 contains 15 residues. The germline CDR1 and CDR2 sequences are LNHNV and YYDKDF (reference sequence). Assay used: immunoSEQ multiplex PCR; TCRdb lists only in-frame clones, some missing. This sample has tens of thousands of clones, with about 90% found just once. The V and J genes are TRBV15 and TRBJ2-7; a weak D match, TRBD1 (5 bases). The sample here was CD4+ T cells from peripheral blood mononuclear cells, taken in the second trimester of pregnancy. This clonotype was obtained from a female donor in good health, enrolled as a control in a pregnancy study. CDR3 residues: CATSALTQGGHEQYF. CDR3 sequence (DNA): TGTGCCACCAGCGCGCTCACTCAGGGCGGCCACGAGCAGTACTTC.